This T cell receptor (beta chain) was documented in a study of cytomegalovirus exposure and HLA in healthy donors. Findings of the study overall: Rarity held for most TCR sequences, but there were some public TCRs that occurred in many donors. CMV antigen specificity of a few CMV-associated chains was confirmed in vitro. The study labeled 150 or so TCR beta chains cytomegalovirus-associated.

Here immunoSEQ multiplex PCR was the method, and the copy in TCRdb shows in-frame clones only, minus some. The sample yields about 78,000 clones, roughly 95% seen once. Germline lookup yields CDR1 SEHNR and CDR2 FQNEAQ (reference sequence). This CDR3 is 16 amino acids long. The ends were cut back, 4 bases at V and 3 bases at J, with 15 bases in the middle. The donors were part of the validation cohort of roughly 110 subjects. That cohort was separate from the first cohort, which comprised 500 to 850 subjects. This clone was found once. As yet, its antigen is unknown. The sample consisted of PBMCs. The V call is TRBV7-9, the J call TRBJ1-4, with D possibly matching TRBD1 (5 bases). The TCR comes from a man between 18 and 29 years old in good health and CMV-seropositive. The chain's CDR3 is CASSSVRAGANEKLFF. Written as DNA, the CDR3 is TGTGCCAGCAGCTCCGTCAGGGCTGGGGCTAATGAAAAACTGTTTTTT.